The 31 T cell receptor beta chains presented below share a single source sample, sequenced in a study of blood T cells in healthy people across ages. PCR was performed a second time for roughly 7 to 12 cycles using a sample-barcoded 5' primer and a J-beta primer mix. TCRdb reprocessed the 5' RACE reads via MiXCR and lists one record per CDR3 protein. The data hold about 720,000 distinct CDR3 sequences, with roughly 25% observed a single time. In addition, the sample was reused for a study of T cells of mothers and their children.

The specimen was blood. All receptors derive from a boy aged 5 to 17 in good health.

V usage is TRBV7-8 and J usage is TRBJ1-5; D may be TRBD1 (5 bases). Germline V gene data show CDR1 as SGHVS and CDR2 as FQNEAQ. The V end lost 1 base, the J end lost 0 bases, and 10 bases lay between the germline ends. The CDR3 contains 16 residues. The CDR3 bases are TGTGCCAGCAGCTTAGAGGGGATTAATAGCAATCAGCCCCAGCATTTT. Translating it yields CASSLEGINSNQPQHF.

This clonotype was seen at least ten times. This chain links TRBV5-6 with TRBJ2-7; tentative D call: TRBD1 (6 bases). The J call could be wrong; TRBJ2-5 is a better fit for the DNA end. Germline loops: CDR1 SGHDT, CDR2 YYEEEE. The CDR3 is made up of 14 amino acids. Here the CDR3 DNA reads TGTGCCAGCAGCTTCGTAGGGGGTGGGGAGACCCAGTACTTC. As protein: CASSFVGGGETQYF.

The chain recombines TRBV29-1 with TRBJ2-4; D is possibly TRBD2 (5 bases). Germline CDR1 reads SQVTM; CDR2 reads ANQGSEA. The CDR3 has 14 residues. Trimming removed 7 bases from V and 3 bases from J, with 16 bases in between. The DNA for the CDR3 is TGCAGCGCCGCGGGCCGAGGAGGCAAAAACATTCAGTACTTC. Translating it yields CSAAGRGGKNIQYF. The complete variable domain, with remaining parts taken from reference TRBV29-1 and TRBJ2-4, reads SAVISQKPSRDICQRGTSLTIQCQVDSQVTMMFWYRQQPGQSLTLIATANQGSEATYESGFVIDKFPISRPNLTFSTLTVSNMSPEDSSIYLCSAAGRGGKNIQYFGAGTRLSVL.

This clonotype was counted a few times. The V call is TRBV7-8, the J call TRBJ1-4, with D maybe TRBD1 (6 bases). The CDR3 is 17 amino acids. CDR1 and CDR2 (germline): SGHVS, FQNEAQ. V was trimmed by 5 bases and J by 5 bases, leaving 21 bases between them. CDR3 bases: TGTGCCAGCAGCCCATACGGACAGACAGTCCGGAATGAAAAACTGTTTTTT. Protein: CASSPYGQTVRNEKLFF.

This clonotype has a handful of counts. The V call is TRBV7-9, the J call TRBJ1-4, with D perhaps matching TRBD1 (6 bases). This CDR3 is built from 15 residues. V dropped 5 bases and J dropped 8 bases, with 18 bases sitting between them. Per the germline V gene, CDR1 is SEHNR and CDR2 is FQNEAQ (reference sequence). The CDR3 reads CASSQQDTGREKLFF. CDR3 in DNA: TGTGCCAGCAGCCAGCAGGACACAGGGCGGGAAAAACTGTTTTTT.

This chain uses TRBV14 with TRBJ2-1, with 15 positions matching TRBD2. Germline V lookup: CDR1 SGHDN, CDR2 FVKESK. The CDR3 extends over 17 amino acids. The trim removed 0 bases at V and 8 bases at J, leaving 5 bases unmatched. The CDR3 region has the DNA TGTGCCAGCAGCCAAGAACGGACTAGCGGGGGGGCATATGAGCAGTTCTTC. Translation gives CASSQERTSGGAYEQFF.

A few counts support this clonotype. V gene TRBV7-9 combines with J gene TRBJ2-7, with D perhaps TRBD1 or TRBD2 (5 bases each). V shed 6 bases and J shed 0 bases, with 15 bases lying between them. This CDR3 contains 15 residues. Germline V gene sequence: CDR1 SEHNR, CDR2 FQNEAQ (reference sequence). The CDR3 DNA follows: TGTGCCAGCAGGCGAGGGACGGCAAGCTCCTACGAGCAGTACTTC. As protein: CASRRGTASSYEQYF.

Of note for this clonotype: The conserved phenylalanine or tryptophan is not found at the CDR3 terminus, so this likely reflects a read error. V and J are TRBV29-1 and TRBJ2-3; no clear D gene. The CDR3 is 13 amino acids. Germline V gene lookup returns CDR1 SQVTM and CDR2 ANQGSEA. V lost 4 bases to trimming and J lost 2 bases, with 10 bases between them. The CDR3 DNA reads TGCAGCGTTGGTGGCCCCCTCACAGATACGCAGTATCTT. It is translated as CSVGGPLTDTQYL.

V gene TRBV20-1 combines with J gene TRBJ1-1; D unresolved. CDR3 length equals 10 residues. Trimming took off 2 bases at V and 7 bases at J, with 5 bases between the two ends. Germline V gives CDR1 DFQATT, CDR2 SNEGSKA (reference sequence). The chain's CDR3 is CSARSDEAFF. The CDR3 region has the DNA TGCAGTGCTAGATCTGATGAAGCTTTCTTT.

This clonotype came up many times. The chain links TRBV12-3 or TRBV12-4 to TRBJ2-6; D is unresolved. The CDR3 has 14 residues. Trimming cost V 5 bases and J 0 bases, with 5 bases left between them. The CDR3 loop reads CASSTSSGANVLTF. The CDR3 nucleotides read TGTGCCAGCAGTACAAGCTCTGGGGCCAACGTCCTGACTTTC.

The rearrangement joins TRBV20-1 to TRBJ1-1; the D gene is possibly TRBD1 (5 bases). The V and J ends lost 6 bases and 6 bases respectively, with 17 bases between them. The germline V gene encodes CDR1 DFQATT and CDR2 SNEGSKA (reference sequence). This CDR3 region has 13 residues. The CDR3 sequence is CSAPPGGAPEAFF. CDR3 nucleotide sequence: TGCAGTGCCCCGCCGGGGGGTGCCCCTGAAGCTTTCTTT.

This clonotype was recorded at least ten times. The chain is built from TRBV20-1 and TRBJ2-1; 13 bases agree with TRBD2. V trimming: 2 bases; J trimming: 7 bases; junction bases outside the gene matches: 11. There are 17 residues in the CDR3. Per germline, CDR1 DFQATT and CDR2 SNEGSKA (reference sequence). CDR3 residues: CSARPTSGGADRNEQFF. CDR3 DNA: TGCAGTGCTAGACCTACTAGCGGGGGGGCCGATCGAAATGAGCAGTTCTTC.

The V and J genes are TRBV29-1 and TRBJ2-2; D remains ambiguous. The CDR3 is 15 residues long. The V gene lost 7 bases and the J gene lost 5 bases, with 20 bases spanning the gap. CDR1 SQVTM and CDR2 ANQGSEA come from the germline V gene. This chain's CDR3 is CSANVLVGSTGELFF. The CDR3 DNA follows: TGCAGCGCCAATGTGTTGGTGGGGTCTACCGGGGAGCTGTTTTTT.

This clonotype has only a few counts. The DNA of the CDR3 is TGCAGCGTTGAAAGGAGGGGAGAGAACACCGGGGAGCTGTTTTTT. Translation: CSVERRGENTGELFF. V is TRBV29-1 and J is TRBJ2-2; tentatively, D is TRBD2 (6 bases). The ends were cut back, 2 bases at V and 1 base at J, with 11 bases in the middle. Germline assignment: CDR1 SQVTM and CDR2 ANQGSEA. CDR3 length equals 15 residues.

This clonotype occurred a few times. The V call is TRBV7-2, the J call TRBJ2-3; maybe TRBD2 (5 bases). The CDR3 is 16 residues long. CDR1 and CDR2 (germline): SGHTA, FQGNSA. Trimming pared 4 bases from V and 0 bases from J, leaving 14 bases between. The CDR3 bases are TGTGCCAGCAGCTACCGGGATTTTCTTAGCACAGATACGCAGTATTTT. Translation: CASSYRDFLSTDTQYF.

This clonotype was seen only a few times. This chain links TRBV7-2 with TRBJ2-3; tentatively, D is TRBD1 or TRBD2 (5 bases each). The CDR3 has 16 residues. Germline V gene lookup returns CDR1 SGHTA and CDR2 FQGNSA. Between the trimmed V and J ends, which lost 6 bases and 1 base, there was a span of 17 bases. The CDR3 DNA is TGTGCCAGCAGTCCTAAAGTGGGGGTAGGCACAGATACGCAGTATTTT. Amino acids: CASSPKVGVGTDTQYF.

This clonotype was observed a handful of times. V and J are TRBV20-1 and TRBJ2-3, with no clear D. The CDR3 is 10 residues long. Germline V CDR1 and CDR2: DFQATT, SNEGSKA (reference sequence). Trimming stripped 4 bases from V and 2 bases from J, with 1 base between. The CDR3 DNA follows: TGCAGTGCTAACACAGATACGCAGTATTTT. This encodes CSANTDTQYF.

In its sample, this clonotype was seen a few times. V and J are TRBV5-1 and TRBJ1-2; D not certain. The V end lost 1 base, the J end lost 3 bases, and 16 bases lay between the germline ends. The CDR3 totals 16 residues. Looked up from germline, CDR1 is SGHRS and CDR2 is YFSETQ. In DNA form, the CDR3 reads TGCGCCAGCAGCTTGCACTTGGGCAGGCTTGACTATGGCTACACCTTC. Its translation: CASSLHLGRLDYGYTF.

The V gene is TRBV5-1, the J gene TRBJ2-7, with a tentative D call TRBD2 (6 bases). This CDR3 has 13 residues. Between the trimmed V and J ends, which lost 8 bases and 1 base, there was a span of 13 bases. Germline V gene data show CDR1 as SGHRS and CDR2 as YFSETQ. CDR3 DNA: TGCGCCAGTAAGTGGGGGGAGTCCTACGAGCAGTACTTC. The encoded protein is CASKWGESYEQYF. Supplemented by reference TRBV5-1 and TRBJ2-7, the full variable domain reads KAGVTQTPRYLIKTRGQQVTLSCSPISGHRSVSWYQQTPGQGLQFLFEYFSETQRNKGNFPGRFSGRQFSNSRSEMNVSTLELGDSALYLCASKWGESYEQYFGPGTRLTVT.

Only a few counts were recorded for this clonotype. The CDR3 protein is CASSYLGGQGGTDTQYF. The CDR3 coding sequence is TGTGCCAGCAGTTACCTAGGGGGACAGGGAGGAACAGATACGCAGTATTTT. The chain carries TRBV6-2 or TRBV6-3 and TRBJ2-3; 9 positions match TRBD1. V was clipped by 2 bases and J by 3 bases; unmatched bases: 9. This CDR3 is 17 amino acids long. CDR1 and CDR2 (germline): MNHEY, SVGEGT.

The V and J genes are TRBV20-1 and TRBJ2-1; D is undetermined. Trimming took 0 bases from V and 7 from J, leaving 4 bases between them. The germline V gene has CDR1 DFQATT and CDR2 SNEGSKA (reference sequence). The length of the CDR3 is 11 residues. In DNA form, the CDR3 reads TGCAGTGCTAGAGATTCGAATGAGCAGTTCTTC. Encoded protein: CSARDSNEQFF.

This clonotype occurred many times. The J gene is TRBJ2-3, the V gene TRBV20-1; 9 nucleotides agree with TRBD2. The CDR3 is 14 amino acids. V gave up 5 bases and J gave up 6 bases; unmatched junction bases: 9. Germline lookup yields CDR1 DFQATT and CDR2 SNEGSKA (reference sequence). This CDR3 reads CSASKREDGDTQYF. The DNA of the CDR3 is TGCAGTGCTTCGAAGCGGGAGGATGGGGATACGCAGTATTTT.

This clonotype turned up a few times. DNA for the CDR3: TGTGCCAGCAGTAGGGACAGAGACAGCTACACCTTC. This codes for CASSRDRDSYTF. V and J are TRBV6-5 and TRBJ1-2, with 7 positions matching TRBD1. This CDR3 spans 12 amino acids. The germline V gene has CDR1 MNHEY and CDR2 SVGAGI. Trimming at V came to 5 bases and at J to 9 bases, leaving 6 bases not matched to a gene.

The J gene is TRBJ2-7, the V gene TRBV7-2; a possible D gene is TRBD2 (5 bases). The V gene's germline CDR1 is SGHTA and CDR2 FQGNSA. The length of the CDR3 is 13 residues. V was clipped by 6 bases and J by 0 bases, with 9 bases between them. The CDR3 sequence is CASRWESSYEQYF. CDR3 sequence (DNA): TGTGCCAGCAGATGGGAGTCCTCCTACGAGCAGTACTTC.

This clonotype has a handful of counts. The chain recombines TRBV15 with TRBJ2-5; D may be TRBD2 (5 bases). V dropped 4 bases and J dropped 5 bases, with 11 bases sitting between them. The V gene's germline CDR1 is LNHNV and CDR2 YYDKDF (reference sequence). There are 13 residues in the CDR3. The CDR3 here is CATSNGIKETQYF. The CDR3 DNA sequence: TGTGCCACCAGCAACGGGATTAAGGAGACCCAGTACTTC.

This chain joins TRBV2 and TRBJ1-5, with TRBD1 matching over 7 bases. This CDR3 comprises 15 residues. Per the germline V gene, CDR1 is SNHLY and CDR2 is FYNNEI. J was trimmed by 0 bases and V by 5 bases; bases with no gene match: 4. CDR3 region: CASSLDRASNQPQHF. CDR3 bases: TGTGCCAGCAGTCTCGACAGGGCTAGCAATCAGCCCCAGCATTTT.

This clonotype has more than one count but fewer than ten. CDR3 sequence (DNA): TGTGCCAGCAGCCGGTACAGCTCTGGGGCCAACGTCCTGACTTTC. Protein sequence: CASSRYSSGANVLTF. The chain combines TRBV3-1 with TRBJ2-6; no clear D. The germline gives CDR1 LGHDT, CDR2 YNNKEL (reference sequence). V lost 4 bases to trimming and J lost 0 bases, with 7 bases between them. The CDR3 extends over 15 amino acids. Full variable domain (outside the CDR3, taken from reference TRBV3-1 and TRBJ2-6): DTAVSQTPKYLVTQMGNDKSIKCEQNLGHDTMYWYKQDSKKFLKIMFSYNNKELIINETVPNRFSPKSPDKAHLNLHINSLELGDSAVYFCASSRYSSGANVLTFGAGSRLTVL.

The CDR3 nucleotides are TGTGCCAGCAGTGAATGGGGCCCCGATCAGCCCCAGCATTTT. It encodes CASSEWGPDQPQHF. The V and J genes are TRBV2 and TRBJ1-5; possible D gene TRBD1, 5 bases. V was clipped by 2 bases and J by 5 bases, with 10 bases between them. CDR1 is SNHLY, CDR2 FYNNEI, per germline. CDR3 size: 14 residues.

This clonotype occurred a few times. The chain carries TRBV6-2 or TRBV6-3 and TRBJ2-1; 9 bases align to TRBD2. The J call may be mistaken, given a closer DNA end match to TRBJ2-7. This CDR3 contains 13 residues. Germline loops: CDR1 MNHEY, CDR2 SVGEGT. This CDR3 reads CASGSGRSYEQYF. For the CDR3, the DNA is TGTGCCAGCGGTAGCGGGAGATCCTACGAGCAGTACTTC.

V gene TRBV10-3 combines with J gene TRBJ2-5; 12 bases map to TRBD2. Unmatched junction bases numbered 9, after V lost 6 bases and J lost 4 bases. Germline V lookup: CDR1 ENHRY, CDR2 SYGVKD. The CDR3 extends over 16 amino acids. The CDR3: CAISQTSGSPRETQYF. The CDR3 DNA reads TGTGCCATCAGCCAGACTAGCGGGAGCCCTCGAGAGACCCAGTACTTC.

As regards this clonotype: The germline gene is not matched at one end of the junction; a read error may be the cause. This chain links TRBV9 with TRBJ2-7, with a tentative D call TRBD1 (6 bases). The CDR3 is 13 residues long. Germline assignment: CDR1 SGDLS and CDR2 YYNGEE. CDR3 loop: CAGSVATGTEQYF. In DNA, the CDR3 is TGTGCCGGCAGCGTAGCTACTGGGACAGAGCAGTACTTC. The full variable domain, in which reference TRBV9 and TRBJ2-7 provide the parts outside the CDR3, is DSGVTQTPKHLITATGQRVTLRCSPRSGDLSVYWYQQSLDQGLQFLIQYYNGEERAKGNILERFSAQQFPDLHSELNLSSLELGDSALYFCAGSVATGTEQYFGPGTRLTVT.